Sequencing of this T cell receptor (beta chain) was carried out in a study of response to subunit inactivated influenza vaccine. Broader study findings: Authors suggested seasonal influenza vaccinations each recruit few new T cells.

TCRdb used MiXCR to reprocess the RT-PCR reads, holding one entry per CDR3 protein. The data hold roughly 570,000 distinct CDR3 sequences, with roughly 13% observed a single time. A few counts support this clonotype. The target antigen is unknown. At one end, the junction sequence differs from germline, possibly due to a read error. CDR1 and CDR2 (germline): DFQATT, SNEGSKA (reference sequence). The CDR3 is 16 amino acids. The clonotype comes from a man aged 45-65 years who received an inactivated influenza vaccine. Sequenced material: PBMCs from blood, taken more than 35 days after vaccination. V usage is TRBV20-1 and J usage is TRBJ2-3, with 12 bases that match TRBD2. CDR3 residues: CCARVGLAGSTDTQYF. The CDR3 nucleotides are TGCTGTGCTAGAGTAGGACTAGCGGGGAGCACAGATACGCAGTATTTT.